The 25 T cell receptor beta chains below were found in one sample sequenced in a study of blood T cell repertoires in COVID-19. The table came from immunoSEQ multiplex PCR; TCRdb's copy has only in-frame clones and leaves some out. The sample carries about 250,000 clones, just over 85% recorded once. The source material was PBMCs or T cells enriched from blood (not recorded which). These receptors all come from a man aged 18-30 years who had recovered from COVID-19.

This sequence joins TRBV5-8 and TRBJ1-1; 8 positions agree with TRBD1. Germline trimming cut 5 bases from V and 2 bases from J; bases unmatched to any gene: 8. CDR3 size: 15 residues. Germline CDR1 reads SGHTS; CDR2 reads YDEGEE. In DNA, the CDR3 is TGTGCCAGCAGGAAGAGACAGGGGTCTAACACTGAAGCTTTCTTT. This translates into CASRKRQGSNTEAFF.

Comments on this clone: Additional DNA sequences in this sample encode the identical CDR3. The chain carries TRBV3-1 (or the pseudogene TRBV3-2) and TRBJ2-1; 13 nucleotides agree with TRBD2. The CDR3 totals 16 residues. Germline V CDR1 and CDR2: LGHDT, YNNKEL (reference sequence). The J segment lost 6 bases and the V segment lost 1 base, leaving 3 bases of the junction unmatched. The CDR3 DNA follows: TGTGCCAGCAGCCAAGGACTAGCGGGGGGTCTCAATGAGCAGTTCTTC. Translation gives CASSQGLAGGLNEQFF.

The rearrangement links TRBV4-2 to TRBJ2-7; TRBD1 aligns across 9 bases. The V and J ends lost 7 bases and 6 bases, in that order; junction bases with no gene match: 7. The germline V gene encodes CDR1 LGHNA and CDR2 YNFKEQ. This CDR3 has 13 residues. The CDR3 sequence is CASTQGQGGEQYF. The CDR3 region has the DNA TGTGCCAGCACCCAGGGACAGGGAGGCGAGCAGTACTTC.

The genes are TRBV11-3 and TRBJ2-7, with 7 bases that match TRBD2. The CDR3 totals 17 residues. Germline V lookup: CDR1 SGHNT, CDR2 YENEEA. The V and J ends lost 1 base and 5 bases, in that order; junction bases with no gene match: 14. In nucleotides, the CDR3 is TGTGCCAGCAGCTTAGTTGGGGGGGTCCGAGGAGGGGACGAGCAGTACTTC. Amino acid sequence: CASSLVGGVRGGDEQYF.

The chain links TRBV10-1 to TRBJ1-1, with D maybe TRBD1 (6 bases). Germline V lookup: CDR1 WNHNN, CDR2 SYGVQD (reference sequence). This CDR3 contains 15 residues. V shed 4 bases and J shed 5 bases, with 17 bases lying between them. The CDR3 DNA is TGCGCCAGCAGTGCCCTGGGGGCAGGCTCGACTGAAGCTTTCTTT. As protein: CASSALGAGSTEAFF.

The chain carries TRBV9 and TRBJ1-2; the match to TRBD1 covers 10 bases. Germline-derived CDR1 and CDR2 are SGDLS and YYNGEE. This CDR3 region has 13 residues. J gave up 6 bases and V 4 bases, and 3 bases lay outside the gene matches. The CDR3 nucleotides read TGTGCCAGCAGCACCGGGACAGGGGATGGCTACACCTTC. Amino acid sequence: CASSTGTGDGYTF.

The V and J genes are TRBV21-1 and TRBJ1-1; TRBD1 was called by the table and not checked on the DNA. TRBV21-1 is described as a pseudogene. The CDR3 length is 14 residues. The chain's CDR3 is CASSKGTGGSEAFF. The CDR3 DNA sequence: TGTGCCAGCAGCAAAGGGACAGGGGGCTCTGAAGCTTTCTTT.

The chain carries TRBV2 and TRBJ2-5; 10 bases map to TRBD1. CDR3 length: 14 residues. Losses at the gene ends were 4 bases for V and 2 bases for J; bases not matched to a gene: 1. Germline CDR1 is SNHLY and CDR2 is FYNNEI. CDR3 coding DNA: TGTGCCAGCAGTGGGGACAGGGGTCAAGAGACCCAGTACTTC. Its protein is CASSGDRGQETQYF.

The CDR3 reads CASSLRTGKAFF. The CDR3 DNA sequence: TGTGCCAGCAGTTTAAGGACAGGGAAAGCTTTCTTT. V usage is TRBV12-3 or TRBV12-4 and J usage is TRBJ1-1; 8 nucleotides agree with TRBD1. There are 12 residues in the CDR3. The ends lost 2 bases at V and 9 bases at J; junction bases unmatched: 2.

The chain employs TRBV5-1 and TRBJ1-1, with D tentatively TRBD1 (6 bases). CDR3 length: 14 residues. The ends were cut back, 0 bases at V and 3 bases at J, with 9 bases in the middle. Germline loops: CDR1 SGHRS, CDR2 YFSETQ. The CDR3 sequence: CASSLEYRDTEAFF. DNA for the CDR3: TGCGCCAGCAGCTTGGAATACAGGGACACTGAAGCTTTCTTT.

The rearrangement uses TRBV6-5 and TRBJ1-1; 7 nucleotides agree with TRBD1. V lost 2 bases and J lost 2; bases outside the gene matches: 8. This CDR3 is 16 amino acids long. The V gene's germline CDR1 is MNHEY and CDR2 SVGAGI. The CDR3 sequence is CASSYSYRGLNTEAFF. The CDR3 DNA reads as TGTGCCAGCAGTTACAGTTACAGGGGCCTTAACACTGAAGCTTTCTTT.

V gene TRBV24-1 combines with J gene TRBJ2-1; perhaps TRBD1 as D (6 bases). Between the trimmed V and J ends, which lost 3 bases and 8 bases, there was a span of 16 bases. The CDR3 contains 15 residues. Germline V gene data show CDR1 as KGHDR and CDR2 as SFDVKD. The CDR3 loop is CATSDIQGGSYEQFF. CDR3 nucleotide sequence: TGTGCCACCAGTGATATTCAAGGGGGAAGCTATGAGCAGTTCTTC.

The chain uses TRBV10-2 and TRBJ1-1; 11 nucleotides agree with TRBD1. Germline CDR1 and CDR2: WSHSY and SAAADI. Unmatched junction bases numbered 5, after V lost 4 bases and J lost 4 bases. The CDR3 length is 15 residues. The CDR3 spells CASSAGQGASTEAFF. The CDR3 DNA is TGCGCCAGCAGTGCAGGACAGGGGGCATCCACTGAAGCTTTCTTT.

This CDR3 reads CASSPPKGLAAETQYF. The CDR3 coding sequence is TGTGCCAGCAGCCCCCCGAAGGGACTAGCGGCAGAGACCCAGTACTTC. J is TRBJ2-5 and V is TRBV9, with 11 positions matching TRBD2. Germline V gives CDR1 SGDLS, CDR2 YYNGEE. V was clipped by 4 bases and J by 4 bases; unmatched bases: 9. The CDR3 extends over 16 amino acids.

This sequence joins TRBV3-1 (or the pseudogene TRBV3-2) and TRBJ1-6; no clear D. Germline V gene data show CDR1 as LGHDT and CDR2 as YNNKEL (reference sequence). The V gene lost 3 bases and the J gene lost 8 bases, with 11 bases spanning the gap. CDR3 length equals 14 residues. CDR3 loop: CASSHAIIDSPLHF. DNA of the CDR3: TGTGCCAGCAGCCACGCGATTATCGATTCACCCCTCCACTTT.

This CDR3 reads CASSLDRGIGYTF. CDR3 nucleotides: TGTGCCAGCAGCTTAGACAGGGGAATCGGCTACACCTTC. V and J are TRBV7-2 and TRBJ1-2; 7 positions agree with TRBD1. The CDR3 runs 13 residues. CDR1 and CDR2 from the germline V gene are SGHTA and FQGNSA. J was trimmed by 8 bases and V by 1 base; bases with no gene match: 4.

This chain links TRBV7-2 with TRBJ2-5; TRBD2 aligns across 10 bases. CDR3 length: 14 residues. Germline CDR1 reads SGHTA; CDR2 reads FQGNSA. With 5 bases clipped from V and 5 bases from J, the junction kept 5 bases outside the gene matches. The CDR3 region is CASSSGGARETQYF. The CDR3 nucleotides read TGTGCCAGCAGCAGCGGGGGGGCGAGGGAGACCCAGTACTTC.

The J gene is TRBJ2-5, the V gene TRBV5-6; 7 bases are a match to TRBD2. V shed 1 base and J 1 base; nucleotides not matched to a gene: 4. Germline values: CDR1 SGHDT, CDR2 YYEEEE. The CDR3 totals 15 residues. CDR3 in amino acids: CASSLMSGGQETQYF. The CDR3 DNA is TGTGCCAGCAGCTTGATGTCGGGGGGCCAAGAGACCCAGTACTTC.

This chain links TRBV6-5 with TRBJ1-1; 8 bases line up with TRBD1. The J segment lost 4 bases and the V segment lost 5 bases, leaving 6 bases of the junction unmatched. Germline values: CDR1 MNHEY, CDR2 SVGAGI. This CDR3 is built from 14 residues. In DNA, the CDR3 is TGTGCCAGCAGTCGACCGGGACAGGCCACTGAAGCTTTCTTT. Translating gives CASSRPGQATEAFF.

The chain joins TRBV28 to TRBJ1-5; TRBD1 matches at 7 bases. Germline loops: CDR1 MDHEN, CDR2 SYDVKM. This CDR3 contains 17 residues. V was clipped by 8 bases and J by 3 bases; unmatched bases: 16. This CDR3 is CASLVGVRQGFNQPQHF. The CDR3 DNA reads as TGTGCCAGCTTGGTGGGGGTTCGACAGGGCTTCAATCAGCCCCAGCATTTT.

This chain links TRBV28 with TRBJ1-6, with D possibly matching TRBD1 (5 bases). Germline V CDR1 and CDR2: MDHEN, SYDVKM. V lost 3 bases to trimming and J lost 10 bases, with 16 bases between them. The CDR3 is 15 residues long. CDR3 region: CASSFPAGYGSPLHF. In DNA, the CDR3 is TGTGCCAGCAGTTTTCCGGCAGGGTATGGGTCACCCCTCCACTTT.

The gene calls are TRBV13 and TRBJ2-3; 15 positions match TRBD2. The V gene's germline CDR1 is PRHDT and CDR2 FYEKMQ (reference sequence). V lost 5 bases and J lost 2; bases outside the gene matches: 8. The CDR3 has 18 residues. The CDR3 sequence: CASSPRTSGRDPTDTQYF. Written as DNA, the CDR3 is TGTGCCAGCAGCCCAAGGACTAGCGGGAGGGATCCCACAGATACGCAGTATTTT.

Worth noting for this clone: Other DNA variants within this sample encode the same CDR3. V is TRBV5-1 and J is TRBJ1-1, with D possibly being TRBD1 (6 bases). This CDR3 is built from 15 residues. V lost 0 bases, J lost 0 bases, and 9 bases lay in between. CDR1 is SGHRS and CDR2 is YFSETQ in the germline V gene. CDR3 nucleotides: TGCGCCAGCAGCTTGGTGCAGGGGATGAACACTGAAGCTTTCTTT. The encoded protein is CASSLVQGMNTEAFF.

This chain joins TRBV11-2 and TRBJ2-1, with 7 nucleotides matching TRBD2. There are 17 residues in the CDR3. The germline CDR1 and CDR2 sequences are SGHAT and FQNNGV. Trimming took 1 base from V and 3 from J; bases not matched to a gene: 9. In DNA, the CDR3 is TGTGCCAGCAGCTTAGTCTCGTTGCGGGAGCTCTACAATGAGCAGTTCTTC. Translated: CASSLVSLRELYNEQFF.

The rearrangement links TRBV6-2 or TRBV6-3 to TRBJ2-7; D unclear. V gave up 1 base and J gave up 7 bases, with 11 bases separating them. The CDR3 has 13 residues. Germline V CDR1 and CDR2: MNHEY, SVGEGT. The CDR3 sequence is CASSYLPGWEQYF. The CDR3 DNA is TGTGCCAGCAGTTACTTACCGGGTTGGGAGCAGTACTTC.